This T cell receptor (beta chain) is drawn from a study of spatial heterogeneity in lung cancer. TCRdb independently ran MiXCR on the 5' RACE reads; one entry per CDR3 protein. The sample holds 9,500 to 13,000 distinct CDR3 sequences, roughly a tenth seen once. The V gene's germline CDR1 is MGHRA and CDR2 YSYEKL. The CDR3 has 14 residues. As for time point: blood at routine non-recurrence follow-up after resection. With respect to this clonotype: A much larger clonotype is one base distant, so this may be a read error.

V gene TRBV4-1 combines with J gene TRBJ2-2; no definite D call. The TCR comes from a female donor with early-stage non-small cell lung cancer. Sequenced material: PBMCs, taken at follow-up. DNA for the CDR3: TGCGCCAACAGCCAAGATCGGCGCACCGGGGAGCTGTTTTTT. It encodes CANSQDRRTGELFF.